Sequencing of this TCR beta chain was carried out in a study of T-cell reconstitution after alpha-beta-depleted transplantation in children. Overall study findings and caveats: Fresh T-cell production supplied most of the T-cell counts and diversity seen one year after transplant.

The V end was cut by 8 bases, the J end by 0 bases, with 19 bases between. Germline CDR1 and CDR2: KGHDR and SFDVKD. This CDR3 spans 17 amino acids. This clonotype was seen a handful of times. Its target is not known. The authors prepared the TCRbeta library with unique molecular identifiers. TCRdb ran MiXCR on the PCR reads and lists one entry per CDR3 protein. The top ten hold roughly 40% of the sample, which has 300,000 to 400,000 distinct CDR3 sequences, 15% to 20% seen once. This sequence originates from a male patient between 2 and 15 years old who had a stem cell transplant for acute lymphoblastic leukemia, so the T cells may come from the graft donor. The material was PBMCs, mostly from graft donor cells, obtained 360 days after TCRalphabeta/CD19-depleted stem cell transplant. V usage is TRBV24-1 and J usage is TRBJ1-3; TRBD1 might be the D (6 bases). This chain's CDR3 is CATTGGYLRCSGNTIYF. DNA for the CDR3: TGTGCCACCACCGGGGGCTACCTAAGGTGCTCTGGAAACACCATATATTTT.